What follows are 8 T cell receptor beta chains derived from one specimen sequenced in a study of neurological immune-mediated disorders. TCRdb reprocessed the 5' RACE reads with MiXCR, giving one entry per CDR3 protein. Among some 16,000 distinct CDR3 sequences, about 9% were seen once, and the ten largest hold around 42%. The specimen sequenced was CD8+ T cells from blood. Receptors were obtained from a man between 45 and 60 years old in good health.

This clonotype was found many times. The chain links TRBV4-2 to TRBJ2-7; 7 bases are a match to TRBD2. Germline CDR1 is LGHNA and CDR2 is YNFKEQ. The CDR3 extends over 15 amino acids. J lost 3 bases, V lost 0 bases, and 5 bases had no gene match. The CDR3 sequence is CASSQDPSGNYEQYF. For the CDR3, the DNA is TGTGCCAGCAGCCAAGATCCCAGCGGGAACTACGAGCAGTACTTC.

This clonotype was seen many times. The chain couples TRBV20-1 to TRBJ2-7; 16 bases are shared with TRBD2. V was pared by 3 bases and J by 7 bases, with 12 bases of the junction left unmatched. The CDR3 has 17 amino acids. Per germline, CDR1 DFQATT and CDR2 SNEGSKA (reference sequence). The CDR3 nucleotides are TGCAGTGCTAGGGGTACCGGGACTAGCGGGAGGGCCGGGGAGCAGTACTTC. Its translation is CSARGTGTSGRAGEQYF.

This clonotype was detected ten times or more. The rearrangement uses TRBV12-3 or TRBV12-4 and TRBJ2-1; D is ambiguous. V was trimmed by 2 bases and J by 4 bases, leaving 9 bases between them. The CDR3 length is 14 residues. The CDR3 DNA sequence: TGTGCCAGCAGTTTACGAGGACCGTACAATGAGCAGTTCTTC. This gives the protein CASSLRGPYNEQFF.

This clonotype was detected many times. The chain links TRBV20-1 to TRBJ2-3; D unresolved. This CDR3 is 14 amino acids long. V was pared by 6 bases and J by 1 base, with 14 bases between. The germline gives CDR1 DFQATT, CDR2 SNEGSKA (reference sequence). The CDR3 spells CSAPLVRGTDTQYF. As DNA, the CDR3 is TGCAGTGCGCCCCTAGTACGGGGCACAGATACGCAGTATTTT.

Only one count was recorded for this clonotype. This rearrangement joins TRBV7-1 to TRBJ1-6, with no clear D. TRBV7-1 is filed as an ORF, its function uncertain. The CDR3 sequence is 16 residues long. The ends were cut back, 5 bases at V and 8 bases at J, with 19 bases in the middle. This CDR3 reads CASSENRVFFDSPLHF. CDR3 nucleotide sequence: TGTGCCAGCAGCGAGAATAGGGTTTTCTTTGATTCACCCCTCCACTTT.

The genes are TRBV7-3 and TRBJ2-1; a possible D gene is TRBD2 (6 bases). Germline CDR1 SGHTA, CDR2 FQGTGA. V lost 5 bases and J 7 bases, leaving 18 bases between the germline ends. The CDR3 has 15 amino acids. The CDR3 is CASSMGTRPGNEQFF. DNA of the CDR3: TGTGCCAGCAGCATGGGGACTCGCCCTGGGAATGAGCAGTTCTTC.

This clonotype came up many times. The genes are TRBV10-2 and TRBJ2-7; 8 bases map to TRBD2. The CDR3 sequence is 14 residues long. With 4 bases clipped from V and 5 bases from J, the junction kept 7 bases outside the gene matches. The germline CDR1 and CDR2 sequences are WSHSY and SAAADI. As DNA, the CDR3 is TGCGCCAGCAGTGGGGGGACTAGTGGCCACGAGCAGTACTTC. Its translation: CASSGGTSGHEQYF.

This clonotype was detected ten times or more. This sequence may be a read error, since a much larger clone differs from it by one base. The genes are TRBV10-3 and TRBJ1-5, with 7 bases aligning to TRBD1. CDR1 is ENHRY and CDR2 is SYGVKD in the germline V gene. Trimming took 2 bases from V and 0 from J; bases not matched to a gene: 1. This CDR3 spans 15 amino acids. CDR3 residues: CAISETGDSNQPQHF. DNA of the CDR3: TGTGCCATCAGTGAGACAGGGGATAGCAATCAGCCCCAGCATTTT.